This TCR beta chain is from a study of OX40 agonist ivuxolimab in advanced cancers. Study-wide background: Eligibility rules accepted prior anti-PD-1, anti-PD-L1 or anti-CTLA-4 therapy, and 30% to 40% had some. Whole-study results and caveats: Compared with CD4+, CD8+ T cells on average had more expanded clones.

Trimming removed 0 bases at V and 7 bases at J, with 3 bases between. Germline V gives CDR1 SGHTA, CDR2 FQGNSA. The CDR3 spans 11 residues. TCRdb keeps only in-frame clones here, not all; method: immunoSEQ multiplex PCR. Among tens of thousands of clones listed, about 88% were seen once. This clone was counted a single time. Its antigen is as yet unknown. This chain uses TRBV7-2 with TRBJ2-5; D is undetermined. This receptor was obtained from an adult with an advanced solid tumor such as melanoma, head and neck, liver or kidney cancer. The specimen comprised CD4+ or CD8+ T cells sorted from blood, sampled in a trial of the OX40 agonist ivuxolimab. The CDR3 sequence: CASSLAGTQYF. The CDR3 coding sequence is TGTGCCAGCAGCTTAGCGGGGACCCAGTACTTC.